This T cell receptor beta chain was retrieved from a study of T cells in Graves' hyperthyroidism and ophthalmopathy. Study-level background: At initial diagnosis, before any treatment had begun, peripheral blood was obtained.

Used for diagnoses were clinical symptoms, serum thyroxine and TRAb, thyroid ultrasound and orbital computed tomography. Amplified TCR beta CDR3 regions derived from RNA transcripts. First-round RT-PCR targeting the TCR CDR3 was performed with the HTBI primer set. MiXCR was run by TCRdb on the multiplex PCR reads, yielding one entry per CDR3 protein. This table has fewer than 550,000 distinct CDR3 sequences, roughly a quarter appearing once. The sequence derives from a woman in her thirties with Graves' ophthalmopathy. The sequenced sample was blood.

The CDR3 is CASSIQGGAQYF. As DNA, the CDR3 is TGTGCCAGCAGTATACAGGGGGGGGCCCAGTACTTC. V usage is TRBV27 and J usage is TRBJ2-5; TRBD1 is a possible D gene (8 bases). CDR1 and CDR2 from the germline V gene are MNHEY and SMNVEV (reference sequence). Trimming took 5 bases from V and 9 from J, leaving 13 bases between them. The CDR3 is 12 residues long.